Listed here are 32 T cell receptor beta chains from one sample, sequenced in a study of blood T cell repertoires in COVID-19. The protocol was immunoSEQ multiplex PCR, while the TCRdb copy is restricted to in-frame clones and leaves out a portion. The sample lists around 88,000 clones; about 78% were seen once. The specimen sequenced was peripheral blood. The receptors originated from a man between 45 and 60 years old who had recovered from COVID-19.

V is TRBV6-6 and J is TRBJ1-4; D is possibly TRBD1 (5 bases). The germline CDR1 and CDR2 sequences are MNHNY and SVGAGI (reference sequence). The V gene lost 6 bases and the J gene lost 8 bases, with 13 bases spanning the gap. This CDR3 has 13 amino acids. In DNA, the CDR3 is TGTGCCAGCAGGGACAAGTCTTCGGAAAAACTGTTTTTT. It translates to CASRDKSSEKLFF.

The chain employs TRBV9 and TRBJ2-5, with TRBD2 matching over 10 bases. This CDR3 is built from 15 residues. From germline, CDR1 is SGDLS and CDR2 YYNGEE. Trimming took 3 bases from V and 5 from J; bases not matched to a gene: 7. CDR3 region: CASSASGRAGETQYF. DNA for the CDR3: TGTGCCAGCAGCGCGAGCGGGAGGGCTGGTGAGACCCAGTACTTC.

CDR3 DNA: TGTGCCAGTAGTATGAGTTCAGGGGTGGACTATGGCTACACCTTC. Translating it yields CASSMSSGVDYGYTF. The chain uses TRBV19 and TRBJ1-2; a weak D match, TRBD1 (6 bases). Germline CDR1 is LNHDA and CDR2 is SQIVND (reference sequence). V was pared by 3 bases and J by 3 bases, with 14 bases between. This CDR3 region has 15 residues.

The rearrangement joins TRBV18 to TRBJ1-1; D not certain. V gave up 3 bases and J gave up 3 bases, with 14 bases separating them. Germline values: CDR1 KGHSH, CDR2 LQKENI. The CDR3 runs to 15 residues. The CDR3 is CASSPLGKEDTEAFF. The CDR3 region has the DNA TGTGCCAGCTCACCGTTAGGAAAGGAGGACACTGAAGCTTTCTTT. Using reference TRBV18 and TRBJ1-1 for the parts outside the CDR3, the full variable domain is NAGVMQNPRHLVRRRGQEARLRCSPMKGHSHVYWYRQLPEEGLKFMVYLQKENIIDESGMPKERFSAEFPKEGPSILRIQQVVRGDSAAYFCASSPLGKEDTEAFFGQGTRLTVV.

This clone was seen just once. This chain connects TRBV4-1 to TRBJ1-1, with D tentatively TRBD1 (6 bases). V was pared by 0 bases and J by 0 bases, with 8 bases between. Germline loops: CDR1 MGHRA, CDR2 YSYEKL. This CDR3 contains 15 residues. CDR3 DNA sequence: TGCGCCAGCAGCCAAGAGGGGGCCATGAACACTGAAGCTTTCTTT. Encoded protein: CASSQEGAMNTEAFF.

The chain links TRBV5-8 to TRBJ1-6; possible D gene TRBD1, 6 bases. Germline CDR1 and CDR2: SGHTS and YDEGEE. The CDR3 consists of 15 residues. V was pared by 4 bases and J by 2 bases, with 10 bases between. The CDR3 DNA reads TGTGCCAGCAGCCCCGGGACAACCTATAATTCACCCCTCCACTTT. It codes for CASSPGTTYNSPLHF.

The rearrangement links TRBV4-1 to TRBJ2-7; 10 bases agree with TRBD2. This CDR3 has 16 residues. The trim removed 2 bases at V and 7 bases at J, leaving 11 bases unmatched. Germline V gives CDR1 MGHRA, CDR2 YSYEKL. CDR3 nucleotides: TGCGCCAGCAGCCAAATAGCGGGAGGACCACCAGGGGAGCAGTACTTC. The encoded protein is CASSQIAGGPPGEQYF.

The rearrangement uses TRBV5-1 and TRBJ1-1; D may be TRBD1 (5 bases). V was shortened by 6 bases and J by 4 bases, with 16 bases between the two germline ends. The CDR3 sequence is 14 residues long. The V gene's germline CDR1 is SGHRS and CDR2 YFSETQ. The CDR3 coding sequence is TGCGCCAGCACCCCCGACGGAGGGGTCACTGAAGCTTTCTTT. This gives the protein CASTPDGGVTEAFF.

The V gene is TRBV29-1, the J gene TRBJ2-1, with a weak D call TRBD1 (5 bases). Germline values: CDR1 SQVTM, CDR2 ANQGSEA. The CDR3 spans 13 residues. Trimming pared 6 bases from V and 10 bases from J, leaving 19 bases between. The CDR3: CSVDLGREREQFF. In nucleotides, the CDR3 is TGCAGCGTGGACCTTGGCAGGGAACGCGAGCAGTTCTTC.

The chain carries TRBV7-8 and TRBJ1-2; D is unclear. V was pared by 0 bases and J by 5 bases, with 16 bases between. The CDR3 runs to 16 residues. The germline V gene encodes CDR1 SGHVS and CDR2 FQNEAQ. Here the CDR3 reads CASSLALDTLWYGYTF. The CDR3 nucleotides are TGTGCCAGCAGCTTAGCGCTTGACACCCTCTGGTATGGCTACACCTTC.

The chain employs TRBV2 and TRBJ2-7, with 8 nucleotides matching TRBD1. Germline lookup yields CDR1 SNHLY and CDR2 FYNNEI. CDR3 length equals 14 residues. Trimming took 5 bases from V and 5 from J; bases not matched to a gene: 8. This chain's CDR3 is CASSSRTGRNEQYF. The CDR3, as DNA: TGTGCCAGCAGTTCCCGGACAGGGCGGAACGAGCAGTACTTC. The full variable domain, its missing parts supplied by reference TRBV2 and TRBJ2-7, is EPEVTQTPSHQVTQMGQEVILRCVPISNHLYFYWYRQILGQKVEFLVSFYNNEISEKSEIFDDQFSVERPDGSNFTLKIRSTKLEDSAMYFCASSSRTGRNEQYFGPGTRLTVT.

The chain is built from TRBV2 and TRBJ2-3; 12 nucleotides align to TRBD2. The trim removed 6 bases at V and 2 bases at J, leaving 9 bases unmatched. The length of the CDR3 is 17 residues. Germline V gives CDR1 SNHLY, CDR2 FYNNEI. CDR3 bases: TGTGCCAGCAGCCGTACTAGCGGGAGGACCTACACAGATACGCAGTATTTT. Protein sequence: CASSRTSGRTYTDTQYF.

This chain connects TRBV5-5 to TRBJ1-2; 12 bases map to TRBD1. The length of the CDR3 is 16 residues. Germline V gene data show CDR1 as SGHKS and CDR2 as YYEKEE (reference sequence). V dropped 4 bases and J dropped 6; count of bases not matched to a gene: 10. The CDR3 DNA reads as TGTGCCAGCAGCCCCGTCCCGGGACAGGGGGCCGATGGCTACACCTTC. This gives the protein CASSPVPGQGADGYTF.

The chain joins TRBV5-4 to TRBJ2-5; the D gene is possibly TRBD1 (6 bases). This CDR3 contains 15 residues. V was cut by 3 bases and J by 3 bases, with 15 bases left in between. CDR1 and CDR2 from the germline V gene are SGHNT and YYREEE (reference sequence). DNA of the CDR3: TGTGCCAGCAGCTCCATACAGGGAGAGGAAGAGACCCAGTACTTC. Translation gives CASSSIQGEEETQYF. Looking up the rest from reference TRBV5-4 and TRBJ2-5 gives the full variable domain: ETGVTQSPTHLIKTRGQQVTLRCSSQSGHNTVSWYQQALGQGPQFIFQYYREEENGRGNFPPRFSGLQFPNYSSELNVNALELDDSALYLCASSSIQGEEETQYFGPGTRLLVL.

The genes are TRBV5-6 and TRBJ2-7; a weak D match, TRBD1 (6 bases). CDR3 length: 13 residues. CDR1 is SGHDT and CDR2 is YYEEEE in the germline V gene. The V end was cut by 3 bases, the J end by 0 bases, with 7 bases between. CDR3 nucleotides: TGTGCCAGCAGCTGGGACAACTCCTACGAGCAGTACTTC. Translation gives CASSWDNSYEQYF.

This rearrangement joins TRBV9 to TRBJ2-5; D might be TRBD1 (5 bases). This CDR3 region has 15 residues. The V gene's germline CDR1 is SGDLS and CDR2 YYNGEE. V lost 3 bases, J lost 1 base, and 13 bases lay in between. The CDR3 coding sequence is TGTGCCAGCAGCGCCGGTCAGGGCCCCCAAGAGACCCAGTACTTC. It specifies CASSAGQGPQETQYF.

The chain combines TRBV6-5 with TRBJ1-2; 7 bases map to TRBD1. The trim removed 6 bases at V and 4 bases at J, leaving 5 bases unmatched. The CDR3 runs 13 residues. Per germline, CDR1 MNHEY and CDR2 SVGAGI. CDR3 loop: CASSPGQSYGYTF. The DNA for the CDR3 is TGTGCCAGCAGCCCGGGACAGTCCTATGGCTACACCTTC.

The V call is TRBV13, the J call TRBJ1-2, with 7 bases fitting TRBD1. J was trimmed by 0 bases and V by 5 bases; bases with no gene match: 3. CDR3 length equals 14 residues. Germline values: CDR1 PRHDT, CDR2 FYEKMQ (reference sequence). CDR3 sequence: CASSRDRANYGYTF. DNA for the CDR3: TGTGCCAGCAGCCGAGACAGGGCTAACTATGGCTACACCTTC.

The V call is TRBV6-6, the J call TRBJ2-5, with TRBD2 identical over 7 bases. The trim removed 6 bases at V and 0 bases at J, leaving 22 bases unmatched. Germline V gene lookup returns CDR1 MNHNY and CDR2 SVGAGI (reference sequence). This CDR3 has 20 amino acids. The CDR3: CASSFPPAGLAGEYQETQYF. The CDR3 DNA follows: TGTGCCAGCAGCTTTCCCCCCGCTGGACTGGCGGGGGAGTACCAAGAGACCCAGTACTTC.

This chain links TRBV20-1 with TRBJ1-2; 9 bases agree with TRBD1. Germline CDR1 is DFQATT and CDR2 is SNEGSKA (reference sequence). This CDR3 spans 14 amino acids. After removal of 3 bases from V and 8 bases from J, the junction contained 10 bases not matched to a gene. CDR3 loop: CSASPGQGFWGYTF. CDR3 coding DNA: TGCAGTGCTAGTCCCGGACAGGGGTTTTGGGGCTACACCTTC.

This clone was observed once. The chain combines TRBV5-1 with TRBJ1-2; D is ambiguous. CDR1 is SGHRS, CDR2 YFSETQ, per germline. CDR3 length: 12 residues. The ends were cut back, 5 bases at V and 4 bases at J, with 9 bases in the middle. The CDR3 spells CASSSEIYGYTF. The CDR3 DNA reads as TGCGCCAGCAGTTCCGAGATCTATGGCTACACCTTC.

V gene TRBV4-3 combines with J gene TRBJ1-6; unclear D gene. There are 15 residues in the CDR3. Per the germline V gene, CDR1 is LGHNA and CDR2 is YSLEER. The ends were cut back, 4 bases at V and 10 bases at J, with 17 bases in the middle. CDR3: CASSPFSTEESPLHF. CDR3 nucleotides: TGCGCCAGCAGCCCGTTCTCGACTGAGGAGTCACCCCTCCACTTT.

The chain uses TRBV4-3 and TRBJ2-7, with a possible D match to TRBD2 (5 bases). The V end was cut by 3 bases, the J end by 0 bases, with 12 bases between. Germline lookup yields CDR1 LGHNA and CDR2 YSLEER. CDR3 length: 15 amino acids. The CDR3 sequence is CASSHSAESSYEQYF. The CDR3 nucleotides read TGCGCCAGCAGCCACTCAGCGGAGAGCTCCTACGAGCAGTACTTC.

V gene TRBV9 combines with J gene TRBJ2-1; possible D gene TRBD2, 7 bases. Per germline, CDR1 SGDLS and CDR2 YYNGEE. The V gene lost 4 bases and the J gene lost 7 bases, with 21 bases spanning the gap. This CDR3 is built from 16 residues. CDR3 loop: CASSPRGGGGWNEQFF. The CDR3 region has the DNA TGTGCCAGCAGCCCTCGTGGAGGGGGGGGGTGGAATGAGCAGTTCTTC.

The chain has TRBV3-1 (or the pseudogene TRBV3-2) and TRBJ1-6; D is unresolved. V gave up 2 bases and J gave up 6 bases, with 11 bases separating them. The CDR3 runs to 15 residues. Germline CDR1 is LGHDT and CDR2 is YNNKEL (reference sequence). CDR3 amino acids: CASSQSRGGNSPLHF. CDR3 in DNA: TGTGCCAGCAGCCAATCACGGGGTGGTAATTCACCCCTCCACTTT.

This clone was counted a few times. The chain is built from TRBV11-3 and TRBJ2-2; weak D call: TRBD1 (5 bases). Per germline, CDR1 SGHNT and CDR2 YENEEA. Trimming cost V 2 bases and J 4 bases, with 5 bases left between them. This CDR3 is built from 13 residues. Here the CDR3 DNA reads TGTGCCAGCAGCTTACAGGGCACCGGGGAGCTGTTTTTT. Its translation is CASSLQGTGELFF. The variable domain in full, with the rest retrieved from reference TRBV11-3 and TRBJ2-2, is EAGVVQSPRYKIIEKKQPVAFWCNPISGHNTLYWYLQNLGQGPELLIRYENEEAVDDSQLPKDRFSAERLKGVDSTLKIQPAELGDSAVYLCASSLQGTGELFFGEGSRLTVL.

V is TRBV15 and J is TRBJ2-1, with TRBD2 matching over 9 bases. CDR1 LNHNV and CDR2 YYDKDF come from the germline V gene (reference sequence). V was clipped by 0 bases and J by 8 bases; unmatched bases: 8. The CDR3 extends over 16 amino acids. DNA of the CDR3: TGTGCCACCAGCAGAGATCTTGGCGGGGGGGCCTATGAGCAGTTCTTC. This translates into CATSRDLGGGAYEQFF.

This chain links TRBV9 with TRBJ2-6, with D possibly matching TRBD2 (6 bases). Germline-derived CDR1 and CDR2 are SGDLS and YYNGEE. The CDR3 loop spans 18 amino acids. The germline V and J ends were trimmed by 3 bases and 0 bases, with 16 bases remaining between them. The CDR3 DNA reads TGTGCCAGCAGCGCAACGGGGGTCTATCCCTCTGGGGCCAACGTCCTGACTTTC. Its protein is CASSATGVYPSGANVLTF.

This clone was seen a handful of times. The rearrangement links TRBV5-1 to TRBJ1-1, with TRBD1 matching over 11 bases. The V segment lost 4 bases and the J segment 4 bases; nucleotides outside the gene matches: 6. In germline, CDR1 is SGHRS, CDR2 YFSETQ. CDR3 length: 15 amino acids. Here the CDR3 DNA reads TGCGCCAGCAGCCCAGGACAGGGGGCCGTCACTGAAGCTTTCTTT. This gives the protein CASSPGQGAVTEAFF.

This clone was observed a few times. CDR3 protein: CASSQVTTRNNEQFF. CDR3 coding DNA: TGCGCCAGCAGCCAAGTGACTACCCGCAACAATGAGCAGTTCTTC. The chain links TRBV4-3 to TRBJ2-1, with D possibly TRBD2 on 5 matching bases. CDR1 and CDR2 from the germline V gene are LGHNA and YSLEER. The CDR3 runs to 15 residues. The germline V and J ends were trimmed by 1 base and 5 bases, with 12 bases remaining between them.

As for this clone: Other DNA sequences in the sample encode the same CDR3. The rearrangement uses TRBV5-4 and TRBJ1-2; D not certain. The CDR3 consists of 14 residues. V lost 4 bases and J lost 2, with 12 bases in between. Per the germline V gene, CDR1 is SGHNT and CDR2 is YYREEE (reference sequence). The CDR3 DNA follows: TGTGCCAGCAGCCCAAGAGGGCAGAACTATGGCTACACCTTC. Amino acid sequence: CASSPRGQNYGYTF. Looking up the rest from reference TRBV5-4 and TRBJ1-2 gives the full variable domain: ETGVTQSPTHLIKTRGQQVTLRCSSQSGHNTVSWYQQALGQGPQFIFQYYREEENGRGNFPPRFSGLQFPNYSSELNVNALELDDSALYLCASSPRGQNYGYTFGSGTRLTVV.

The J gene is TRBJ1-2, the V gene TRBV6-5, with D perhaps TRBD1 (5 bases). Per germline, CDR1 MNHEY and CDR2 SVGAGI. V was shortened by 0 bases and J by 0 bases, with 8 bases between the two germline ends. This CDR3 spans 15 amino acids. CDR3 DNA sequence: TGTGCCAGCAGTTACTCGGACACTGCTAACTATGGCTACACCTTC. It encodes CASSYSDTANYGYTF.